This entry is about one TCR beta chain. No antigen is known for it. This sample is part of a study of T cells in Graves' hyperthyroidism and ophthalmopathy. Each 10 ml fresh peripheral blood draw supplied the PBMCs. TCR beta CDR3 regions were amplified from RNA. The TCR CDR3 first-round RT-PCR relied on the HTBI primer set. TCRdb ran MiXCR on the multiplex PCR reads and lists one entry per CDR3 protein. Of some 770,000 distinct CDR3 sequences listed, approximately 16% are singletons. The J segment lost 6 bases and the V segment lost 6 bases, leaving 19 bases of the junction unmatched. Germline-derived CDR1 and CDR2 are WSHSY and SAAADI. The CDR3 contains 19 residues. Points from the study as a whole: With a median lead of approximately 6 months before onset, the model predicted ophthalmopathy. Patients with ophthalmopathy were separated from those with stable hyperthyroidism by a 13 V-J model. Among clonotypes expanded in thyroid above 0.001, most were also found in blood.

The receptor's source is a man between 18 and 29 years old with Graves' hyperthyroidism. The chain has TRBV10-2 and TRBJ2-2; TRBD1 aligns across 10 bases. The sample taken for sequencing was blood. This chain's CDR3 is CASRLIPGQGTLGAGELFF. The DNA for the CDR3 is TGCGCCAGCAGATTGATTCCGGGACAGGGGACCCTTGGAGCCGGGGAGCTGTTTTTT.